One and the same sample provided the 26 T cell receptor beta chains below, sequenced in a study of cytomegalovirus exposure and HLA in healthy donors. The PCR contained 60 Vbeta and 13 Jbeta primers. Assay used: immunoSEQ multiplex PCR; TCRdb lists only in-frame clones, some missing. The data hold roughly 200,000 clones, with approximately 86% observed a single time. Input material: PBMCs. The receptors shown here come from a woman in her thirties in good health and CMV-seronegative.

This clone appeared a single time. The chain has TRBV28 and TRBJ2-3, with D possibly matching TRBD1 (6 bases). The germline gives CDR1 MDHEN, CDR2 SYDVKM. Trimming removed 3 bases at V and 5 bases at J, with 15 bases between. The CDR3 is made up of 15 amino acids. CDR3 protein: CASSLVGQGIDTQYF. CDR3 nucleotides: TGTGCCAGCAGTTTGGTGGGGCAGGGGATAGATACGCAGTATTTT.

Of note for this clone: The conserved final phenylalanine or tryptophan is absent from the CDR3, which likely points to a read error. The genes are TRBV5-1 and TRBJ2-7; TRBD2 might be the D (6 bases). Germline CDR1 SGHRS, CDR2 YFSETQ. The CDR3 loop spans 11 amino acids. Deletions cut 5 bases from V and 6 bases from J, with 9 bases between. DNA for the CDR3: TGCGCCAGCAGTGGAGGGTTCGAGCAGTACCTC. This translates into CASSGGFEQYL.

The genes are TRBV6-1 and TRBJ2-5, with 8 nucleotides matching TRBD1. Unmatched junction bases numbered 7, after V lost 11 bases and J lost 5 bases. The CDR3 has 12 amino acids. Germline assignment: CDR1 MNHNS and CDR2 SASEGT. The DNA of the CDR3 is TGTGCCGGCCAGACAGGGGATGAGACCCAGTACTTC. It is translated as CAGQTGDETQYF.

The gene calls are TRBV2 and TRBJ2-2, with D maybe TRBD2 (7 bases). The CDR3 is 14 amino acids. Trimming removed 8 bases from V and 6 bases from J, with 16 bases in between. CDR1 and CDR2 from the germline V gene are SNHLY and FYNNEI. Written as DNA, the CDR3 is TGTGCCAGCTGGGAGGGACGGGGGCCCGGGGAGCTGTTTTTT. Translated: CASWEGRGPGELFF.

V usage is TRBV9 and J usage is TRBJ2-7; 12 nucleotides line up with TRBD2. The V gene's germline CDR1 is SGDLS and CDR2 YYNGEE. The CDR3 runs to 16 residues. The V segment lost 4 bases and the J segment 0 bases; nucleotides outside the gene matches: 5. CDR3 sequence: CASSRGTSGPSYEQYF. The DNA of the CDR3 is TGTGCCAGCAGCAGGGGGACTAGCGGGCCCTCCTACGAGCAGTACTTC.

The V gene is TRBV7-2, the J gene TRBJ1-5; a possible D gene is TRBD1 (5 bases). V was pared by 0 bases and J by 7 bases, with 13 bases between. This CDR3 region has 15 residues. Germline assignment: CDR1 SGHTA and CDR2 FQGNSA. The CDR3 region has the DNA TGTGCCAGCAGCTTAGCGCTAGGGGTGGGCCAGCCCCAGCATTTT. It yields the protein CASSLALGVGQPQHF.

The J gene is TRBJ2-1, the V gene TRBV28, with a tentative D call TRBD1 (7 bases). V was pared by 5 bases and J by 0 bases, with 17 bases between. Germline loops: CDR1 MDHEN, CDR2 SYDVKM. The CDR3 consists of 17 residues. The CDR3 region is CASSLQGDWSSYNEQFF. For the CDR3, the DNA is TGTGCCAGCAGTCTCCAGGGGGACTGGAGCTCCTACAATGAGCAGTTCTTC.

The V and J genes are TRBV2 and TRBJ2-1; possibly TRBD2 for D (5 bases). Trimming took 5 bases from V and 0 from J, leaving 14 bases between them. Germline assignment: CDR1 SNHLY and CDR2 FYNNEI. This CDR3 spans 16 amino acids. Here the CDR3 reads CASSRRTGNSYNEQFF. Written as DNA, the CDR3 is TGTGCCAGCAGTCGACGGACGGGGAACTCCTACAATGAGCAGTTCTTC.

V usage is TRBV2 and J usage is TRBJ1-5, with D unclear. Germline assignment: CDR1 SNHLY and CDR2 FYNNEI. V lost 7 bases and J 7 bases, leaving 17 bases between the germline ends. This CDR3 is 14 amino acids long. The CDR3 sequence is CASTRGGSEQPQHF. CDR3 DNA: TGTGCCAGCACGCGGGGAGGGTCGGAACAGCCCCAGCATTTT.

This chain connects TRBV11-3 to TRBJ2-5; D call uncertain. The CDR3 is made up of 11 amino acids. V was pared by 6 bases and J by 5 bases, with 7 bases between. Per the germline V gene, CDR1 is SGHNT and CDR2 is YENEEA. The CDR3 nucleotides are TGTGCCAGCAGGCGTTTTGAGACCCAGTACTTC. Translation gives CASRRFETQYF. Full variable domain (outside the CDR3, taken from reference TRBV11-3 and TRBJ2-5): EAGVVQSPRYKIIEKKQPVAFWCNPISGHNTLYWYLQNLGQGPELLIRYENEEAVDDSQLPKDRFSAERLKGVDSTLKIQPAELGDSAVYLCASRRFETQYFGPGTRLLVL.

V usage is TRBV2 and J usage is TRBJ2-3; TRBD1 aligns across 7 bases. Germline CDR1 is SNHLY and CDR2 is FYNNEI. The CDR3 consists of 14 residues. V gave up 6 bases and J gave up 2 bases; unmatched junction bases: 5. The CDR3 is CASRRDSTTDTQYF. The DNA for the CDR3 is TGTGCCAGCAGGAGGGACAGCACCACAGATACGCAGTATTTT.

This chain joins TRBV7-9 and TRBJ1-2, with D maybe TRBD1 (5 bases). Trimming removed 0 bases from V and 3 bases from J, with 8 bases in between. The germline V gene encodes CDR1 SEHNR and CDR2 FQNEAQ (reference sequence). The CDR3 is 14 residues long. CDR3 residues: CASSLAGGDYGYTF. CDR3 bases: TGTGCCAGCAGCTTAGCCGGGGGGGACTATGGCTACACCTTC.

The chain recombines TRBV13 with TRBJ2-2, with D unclear. Germline V CDR1 and CDR2: PRHDT, FYEKMQ (reference sequence). V was trimmed by 5 bases and J by 6 bases, leaving 10 bases between them. The CDR3 length is 13 residues. The CDR3 nucleotides read TGTGCCAGCAGCCCGCCCTCAGCCGGGGAGCTGTTTTTT. The encoded protein is CASSPPSAGELFF.

This clone was recorded a few times. The chain carries TRBV11-2 and TRBJ2-1, with 11 bases lining up with TRBD2. The CDR3 is made up of 19 amino acids. V trimming: 5 bases; J trimming: 0 bases; junction bases outside the gene matches: 12. Germline CDR1 reads SGHAT; CDR2 reads FQNNGV. The CDR3 DNA is TGTGCCAGCAGCCCAATCGGGCTAGCGGGAGGCGGCTCCTACAATGAGCAGTTCTTC. Translated, it gives CASSPIGLAGGGSYNEQFF.

The V call is TRBV10-2, the J call TRBJ2-5; 14 bases fit TRBD2. Losses at the gene ends were 6 bases for V and 4 bases for J; bases not matched to a gene: 4. Germline lookup yields CDR1 WSHSY and CDR2 SAAADI. The CDR3 extends over 15 amino acids. In DNA, the CDR3 is TGCGCCAGCAGCGAAGGGACTAGCGGGGGAGAGACCCAGTACTTC. Translating gives CASSEGTSGGETQYF.

This clone was detected once. The chain has TRBV6-1 and TRBJ2-7; possibly TRBD2 for D (5 bases). The CDR3 totals 15 residues. The V and J ends lost 3 bases and 0 bases respectively, with 12 bases between them. The germline CDR1 and CDR2 sequences are MNHNS and SASEGT. The CDR3 DNA follows: TGTGCCAGCAGTGAGGCGGGCAGGAGCTCCTACGAGCAGTACTTC. It encodes CASSEAGRSSYEQYF.

This clone was seen a single time. This chain joins TRBV4-2 and TRBJ1-6; 7 nucleotides match TRBD1. V trimming: 3 bases; J trimming: 6 bases; junction bases outside the gene matches: 5. The germline V gene encodes CDR1 LGHNA and CDR2 YNFKEQ. The CDR3 runs to 15 residues. CDR3 nucleotides: TGTGCCAGCAGCCATCCGGGACAGTTTAATTCACCCCTCCACTTT. This codes for CASSHPGQFNSPLHF.

The table lists this clone with a few counts. The V and J genes are TRBV28 and TRBJ1-2, with TRBD1 matching over 8 bases. CDR3 length: 14 residues. V shed 6 bases and J 2 bases; nucleotides not matched to a gene: 5. Germline V gene sequence: CDR1 MDHEN, CDR2 SYDVKM. CDR3 residues: CASSLGQDNYGYTF. The CDR3 DNA reads as TGTGCCAGCAGCCTGGGACAGGACAACTATGGCTACACCTTC.

V and J are TRBV19 and TRBJ2-6, with TRBD2 identical over 11 bases. The J segment lost 1 base and the V segment lost 8 bases, leaving 4 bases of the junction unmatched. The CDR3 consists of 16 residues. Germline V lookup: CDR1 LNHDA, CDR2 SQIVND (reference sequence). CDR3 nucleotide sequence: TGTGCCAGTTCCAGGACTAGCGGGTCTGGGGCCAACGTCCTGACTTTC. Amino acid sequence: CASSRTSGSGANVLTF.

The rearrangement joins TRBV11-2 to TRBJ2-7; D not resolved. Germline loops: CDR1 SGHAT, CDR2 FQNNGV. V was trimmed by 1 base and J by 1 base, leaving 11 bases between them. The CDR3 covers 15 residues. The CDR3 region has the DNA TGTGCCAGCAGCTTAGTTCCGGGTCCTTCCTACGAGCAGTACTTC. The encoded protein is CASSLVPGPSYEQYF.

The J gene is TRBJ2-7, the V gene TRBV18; TRBD2 matches 7 bases. The CDR3 runs to 15 residues. V lost 0 bases to trimming and J lost 1 base; unmatched junction nucleotides: 3. Germline V gene data show CDR1 as KGHSH and CDR2 as LQKENI. The CDR3 loop reads CASSPPAGASYEQYF. The CDR3 nucleotides are TGTGCCAGCTCACCACCTGCGGGAGCGTCCTACGAGCAGTACTTC.

The rearrangement joins TRBV5-5 to TRBJ1-5; D is possibly TRBD1 (6 bases). This CDR3 is 15 amino acids long. CDR1 is SGHKS and CDR2 is YYEKEE in the germline V gene (reference sequence). Trimming took 0 bases from V and 8 from J, leaving 15 bases between them. The CDR3: CASSLEYGRGKPQHF. The CDR3, as DNA: TGTGCCAGCAGCTTGGAGTATGGCAGGGGTAAGCCCCAGCATTTT. The variable domain in full, completed from reference TRBV5-5 and TRBJ1-5, reads DAGVTQSPTHLIKTRGQQVTLRCSPISGHKSVSWYQQVLGQGPQFIFQYYEKEERGRGNFPDRFSARQFPNYSSELNVNALLLGDSALYLCASSLEYGRGKPQHFGDGTRLSIL.

The table lists this clone with a count of one. This chain connects TRBV11-3 to TRBJ2-1; 7 nucleotides match TRBD1. Germline CDR1 SGHNT, CDR2 YENEEA. This CDR3 contains 17 residues. V was pared by 5 bases and J by 2 bases, with 12 bases of the junction left unmatched. The CDR3 loop reads CASSGGLRQGAYNEQFF. CDR3 in DNA: TGTGCCAGCAGCGGAGGTTTGAGACAGGGAGCCTACAATGAGCAGTTCTTC.

V gene TRBV27 combines with J gene TRBJ1-1; D is perhaps TRBD1 (5 bases). Germline loops: CDR1 MNHEY, CDR2 SMNVEV (reference sequence). CDR3 size: 17 residues. Trimming took off 6 bases at V and 0 bases at J, with 20 bases between the two ends. The CDR3 sequence: CASSRGTDWRLNTEAFF. DNA of the CDR3: TGTGCCAGCAGCCGGGGGACTGACTGGAGATTGAACACTGAAGCTTTCTTT.

This clone was counted a few times. V usage is TRBV28 and J usage is TRBJ2-7; 7 bases align to TRBD2. The CDR3 consists of 14 residues. Germline V lookup: CDR1 MDHEN, CDR2 SYDVKM. V lost 5 bases and J lost 3; bases outside the gene matches: 7. The CDR3 coding sequence is TGTGCCAGCAGTCCACCTCAGCGGGACTACGAGCAGTACTTC. It is translated as CASSPPQRDYEQYF.

This chain uses TRBV11-2 with TRBJ2-1, with 9 bases identical to TRBD2. Germline CDR1 reads SGHAT; CDR2 reads FQNNGV. The CDR3 length is 16 residues. The V gene end was trimmed by 3 bases and the J gene end by 6 bases; junction bases not matched to a gene: 9. In nucleotides, the CDR3 is TGTGCCAGCAGCTTCCAATTTAGCGGGAGTCTCAATGAGCAGTTCTTC. Translating it yields CASSFQFSGSLNEQFF.